This TCR beta chain was identified during a study of T cell changes during pregnancy in multiple sclerosis. This clone was counted once. Trimming cost V 3 bases and J 2 bases; bases outside gene matches: 12. The CDR3 sequence is 18 residues long. Germline V gene data show CDR1 as WNHNN and CDR2 as SYGVQD (reference sequence). Here immunoSEQ multiplex PCR was the method, and the copy in TCRdb shows in-frame clones only, minus some. The sample gives tens of thousands of clones, 75% to 95% of which show up once; 0.95% to 1.5% is in the top ten. Sequenced material: peripheral blood, taken after pregnancy. The chain uses TRBV10-1 and TRBJ2-2; 7 bases line up with TRBD1. The sequence was obtained from a female donor in good health, enrolled as a control in a pregnancy study. The CDR3 DNA follows: TGCGCCAGCAGTGACCAGCGGACAGGCCTTGGAAACACCGGGGAGCTGTTTTTT. It is translated as CASSDQRTGLGNTGELFF.